These 16 T cell receptor beta chains were sequenced from one sample in a study of control samples from healthy donors and cancer patients (dated by TCRdb to the early 2020s). Libraries were built with the immunoSEQ multiplex PCR assay. TCRdb took this table from immuneACCESS and kept in-frame rearrangements with V and J called. Such tables lack part of the clones; where checked against another copy, unresolved V genes explain under half of the gap, and the rest is unexplained. A total of some 150,000 clones appear in this sample, about 94% of them only once. The ten largest clones take up about 4% of the sample. The source material was blood. These receptors came from an older woman in good health.

The V call is TRBV2, the J call TRBJ2-3; the match to TRBD2 covers 13 bases. The V and J ends lost 3 bases and 4 bases, in that order; junction bases with no gene match: 4. Germline V gives CDR1 SNHLY, CDR2 FYNNEI. The CDR3 is 16 amino acids. This CDR3 reads CASSDTSGGAADTQYF. DNA for the CDR3: TGTGCCAGCAGTGATACTAGCGGGGGGGCTGCAGATACGCAGTATTTT.

V gene TRBV6-2 or TRBV6-3 combines with J gene TRBJ1-4, with 10 nucleotides matching TRBD1. The CDR3 contains 15 residues. The germline V gene encodes CDR1 MNHEY and CDR2 SVGEGT. V lost 5 bases to trimming and J lost 6 bases; unmatched junction nucleotides: 6. For the CDR3, the DNA is TGTGCCAGCAGTCGAGGGACAGGGGAGCATGAAAAACTGTTTTTT. As protein: CASSRGTGEHEKLFF.

The chain has TRBV6-5 and TRBJ2-7; D possibly corresponds to TRBD1 (6 bases). In germline, CDR1 is MNHEY, CDR2 SVGAGI. The CDR3 extends over 15 amino acids. V dropped 0 bases and J dropped 10 bases, with 19 bases sitting between them. CDR3 sequence (DNA): TGTGCCAGCAGTTACTCAGGGGACATAGCACGATTTCAGTACTTC. Amino acid sequence: CASSYSGDIARFQYF.

J is TRBJ2-3 and V is TRBV15, with D uncertain. The germline CDR1 and CDR2 sequences are LNHNV and YYDKDF (reference sequence). This CDR3 region has 13 residues. The V and J ends lost 0 bases and 2 bases respectively, with 3 bases between them. CDR3 nucleotides: TGTGCCACCAGCAGAGACTACACAGATACGCAGTATTTT. This gives the protein CATSRDYTDTQYF.

This rearrangement joins TRBV6-5 to TRBJ1-1; no reliable D call. Trimming removed 0 bases at V and 0 bases at J, with 8 bases between. This CDR3 is 15 amino acids long. Germline lookup yields CDR1 MNHEY and CDR2 SVGAGI. In nucleotides, the CDR3 is TGTGCCAGCAGTTACTCCTCCGGGATGAACACTGAAGCTTTCTTT. Protein product: CASSYSSGMNTEAFF.

The chain uses TRBV5-8 and TRBJ1-4; a weak D match, TRBD1 (5 bases). CDR1 and CDR2 (germline): SGHTS, YDEGEE. CDR3 length: 15 amino acids. The germline V and J ends were trimmed by 0 bases and 7 bases, with 13 bases remaining between them. The CDR3: CASSLGQGWGEKLFF. The CDR3 region has the DNA TGTGCCAGCAGCTTGGGGCAGGGATGGGGTGAAAAACTGTTTTTT. Variable domain in full (rest from reference TRBV5-8 and TRBJ1-4): EAGVTQSPTHLIKTRGQQATLRCSPISGHTSVYWYQQALGLGLQFLLWYDEGEERNRGNFPPRFSGRQFPNYSSELNVNALELEDSALYLCASSLGQGWGEKLFFGSGTQLSVL.

This clone occurred once. The rearrangement links TRBV30 to TRBJ1-1; D uncertain. Germline CDR1 is GTSNPN and CDR2 is SVGIG (reference sequence). The CDR3 loop spans 13 amino acids. The ends were cut back, 2 bases at V and 5 bases at J, with 12 bases in the middle. CDR3 loop: CAWSLAPATEAFF. The CDR3 DNA reads TGTGCCTGGAGTCTGGCCCCGGCGACTGAAGCTTTCTTT.

This clone came up once. The chain is built from TRBV6-5 and TRBJ2-1; 9 nucleotides match TRBD1. The CDR3 totals 15 residues. The junction had 10 bases not matched to a gene; V was cut back by 6 bases and J by 7 bases. Germline CDR1 reads MNHEY; CDR2 reads SVGAGI. This CDR3 reads CASSGGQGLLNEQFF. CDR3 DNA sequence: TGTGCCAGCAGCGGCGGACAGGGGTTGCTTAATGAGCAGTTCTTC.

The chain joins TRBV13 to TRBJ2-1; weak D call: TRBD1 (6 bases). The CDR3 sequence is 15 residues long. The V gene lost 0 bases and the J gene lost 0 bases, with 6 bases spanning the gap. The germline gives CDR1 PRHDT, CDR2 FYEKMQ (reference sequence). CDR3 region: CASSLGGGSYNEQFF. In DNA, the CDR3 is TGTGCCAGCAGCTTAGGAGGGGGCTCCTACAATGAGCAGTTCTTC.

DNA of the CDR3: TGTGCCAGCAGTGAAGAGCGGGGGGGGAAGACCCAGTACTTC. Protein: CASSEERGGKTQYF. The V gene is TRBV25-1, the J gene TRBJ2-5; 10 nucleotides match TRBD2. Trimming took 2 bases from V and 6 from J; bases not matched to a gene: 3. This CDR3 is 14 amino acids long. CDR1 is MGHDK, CDR2 SYGVNS, per germline.

The chain employs TRBV21-1 and TRBJ1-3. TRBV21-1 is shown as a pseudogene. CDR3 length: 15 residues. CDR3 protein: CASSSGTHSGNTIYF. CDR3 sequence (DNA): TGTGCCAGCAGCAGTGGGACCCACTCTGGAAACACCATATATTTT.

The chain joins TRBV18 to TRBJ1-5, with D possibly matching TRBD1 (6 bases). The V gene's germline CDR1 is KGHSH and CDR2 LQKENI. The CDR3 is 14 residues long. V was pared by 3 bases and J by 3 bases, with 9 bases between. The CDR3 nucleotides are TGTGCCAGCTCACCTGGACAGTCCAATCAGCCCCAGCATTTT. Residues: CASSPGQSNQPQHF.

The V gene is TRBV27, the J gene TRBJ2-7; 8 nucleotides align to TRBD2. J lost 1 base, V lost 5 bases, and 4 bases had no gene match. Germline assignment: CDR1 MNHEY and CDR2 SMNVEV (reference sequence). The CDR3 contains 14 residues. CDR3 sequence: CASSPAGESYEQYF. CDR3 in DNA: TGTGCCAGCAGTCCAGCGGGGGAGTCCTACGAGCAGTACTTC.

The rearrangement joins TRBV30 to TRBJ1-6; D might be TRBD1 (5 bases). The CDR3 is 14 amino acids. The germline V and J ends were trimmed by 0 bases and 7 bases, with 10 bases remaining between them. Germline V CDR1 and CDR2: GTSNPN, SVGIG (reference sequence). CDR3 sequence: CAWSVARDNSPLHF. The CDR3 nucleotides read TGTGCCTGGAGTGTTGCCAGGGACAATTCACCCCTCCACTTT.

V and J are TRBV15 and TRBJ1-5; D ambiguous. V gave up 0 bases and J gave up 2 bases, with 8 bases separating them. This CDR3 is 15 amino acids long. The germline CDR1 and CDR2 sequences are LNHNV and YYDKDF (reference sequence). CDR3 in amino acids: CATSRDLVGNQPQHF. In DNA form, the CDR3 reads TGTGCCACCAGCAGAGACTTGGTAGGCAATCAGCCCCAGCATTTT.

The chain employs TRBV4-1 and TRBJ2-5, with 8 positions matching TRBD2. Germline values: CDR1 MGHRA, CDR2 YSYEKL. The CDR3 covers 16 residues. J gave up 2 bases and V 4 bases, and 9 bases lay outside the gene matches. CDR3 nucleotides: TGCGCCAGCAGCCCTGGGGTTAGCGGGGAACAAGAGACCCAGTACTTC. Protein product: CASSPGVSGEQETQYF.